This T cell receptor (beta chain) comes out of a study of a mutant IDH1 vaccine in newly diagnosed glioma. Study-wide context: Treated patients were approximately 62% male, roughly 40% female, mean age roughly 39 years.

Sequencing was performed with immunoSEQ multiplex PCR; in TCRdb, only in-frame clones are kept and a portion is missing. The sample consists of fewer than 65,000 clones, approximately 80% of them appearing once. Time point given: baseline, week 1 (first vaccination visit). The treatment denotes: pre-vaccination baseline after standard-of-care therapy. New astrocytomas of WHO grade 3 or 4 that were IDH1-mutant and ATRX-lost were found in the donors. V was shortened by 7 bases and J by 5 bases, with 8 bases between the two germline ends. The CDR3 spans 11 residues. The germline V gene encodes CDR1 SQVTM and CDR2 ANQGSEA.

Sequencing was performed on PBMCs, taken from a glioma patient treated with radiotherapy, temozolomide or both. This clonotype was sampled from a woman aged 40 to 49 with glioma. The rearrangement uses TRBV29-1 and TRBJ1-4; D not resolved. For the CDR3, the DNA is TGCAGCGCCAAGTACAATGAAAAACTGTTTTTT. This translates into CSAKYNEKLFF.